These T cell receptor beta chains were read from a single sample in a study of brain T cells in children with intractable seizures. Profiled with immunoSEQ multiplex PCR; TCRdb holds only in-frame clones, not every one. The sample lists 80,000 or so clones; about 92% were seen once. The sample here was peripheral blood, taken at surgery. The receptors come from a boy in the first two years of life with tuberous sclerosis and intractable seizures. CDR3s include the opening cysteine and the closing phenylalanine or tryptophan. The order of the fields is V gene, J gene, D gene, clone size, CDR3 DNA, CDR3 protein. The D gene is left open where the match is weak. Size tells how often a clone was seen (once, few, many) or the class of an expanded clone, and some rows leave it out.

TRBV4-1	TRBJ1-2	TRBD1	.	TGCGCCAGCAGCCAACCGACAGGGACTAACTATGGCTACACCTTC	CASSQPTGTNYGYTF
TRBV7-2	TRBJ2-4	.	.	TGTGCCAGCAGCTCCGCGGGACTCCCGGTGGAGTACTTC	CASSSAGLPVEYF
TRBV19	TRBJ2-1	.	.	TGTGCCAGTAGAGAAAGGGGTGAGGCTCTATTAGACAATGAGCAGTTCTTC	CASRERGEALLDNEQFF
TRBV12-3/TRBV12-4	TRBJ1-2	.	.	TGTGCCAGCAGTTTATTCGGGGATGGCTACACCTTC	CASSLFGDGYTF
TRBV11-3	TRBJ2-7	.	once	TGTGCCAGCAGCTCTTGGGGAGGAACAGAGCAGCAGTACTTC	CASSSWGGTEQQYF
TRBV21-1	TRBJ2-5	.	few	TGTGCCAGCAGCAAATCCCCGACTAGCGGGGTACAAGAGACCCAGTACTTC	CASSKSPTSGVQETQYF
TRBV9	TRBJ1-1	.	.	TGTGCCAGCAGCGTAGCATCAGGTGGGGAAGCTTTCTTT	CASSVASGGEAFF
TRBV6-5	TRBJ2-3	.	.	TGTGCCAGCAGTCCTCTGAGCACAGATACGCAGTATTTT	CASSPLSTDTQYF
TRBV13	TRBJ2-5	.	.	TGTGCCAGCAGCTCCCGCAAGCAAGAGACCCAGTACTTC	CASSSRKQETQYF
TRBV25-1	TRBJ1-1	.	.	TGTGCCAGCAGGGGGCCGAACACTGAAGCTTTCTTT	CASRGPNTEAFF
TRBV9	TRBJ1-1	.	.	TGTGCCAGCAGTCCCACACCGAACACTGAAGCTTTCTTT	CASSPTPNTEAFF
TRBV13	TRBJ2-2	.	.	TGTGCCAGCGCCCTAGGCCCTGAGAACACCGGGGAGCTGTTTTTT	CASALGPENTGELFF
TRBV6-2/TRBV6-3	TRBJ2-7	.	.	TGTGCCAGCAGTTACACCCCGGGTGGCGACCACTACGAGCAGTACTTC	CASSYTPGGDHYEQYF
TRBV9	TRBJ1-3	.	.	TGTGCCAGCATAGGAAGAAGAGGACGGCAAATCTCTGGAAACACCATATATTTT	CASIGRRGRQISGNTIYF
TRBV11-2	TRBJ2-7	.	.	TGTGCCAGCAGTCTCCTCCTCGAGCAGTACTTC	CASSLLLEQYF
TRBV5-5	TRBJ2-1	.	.	TGTGCCAGCAGCTTGGACGGGGGGCAGTTCTTC	CASSLDGGQFF
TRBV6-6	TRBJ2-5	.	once	TGTGCCAGCAGTTACCTTCAAGAGACCCAGTACTTC	CASSYLQETQYF
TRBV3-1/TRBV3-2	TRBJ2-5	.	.	TGTGCCAGCAGCCGAATAGGGGGTTCTGGGACGACCCAGTACTTC	CASSRIGGSGTTQYF
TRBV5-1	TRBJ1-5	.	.	TGCGCCAGCAGCTTGGACGGGGAACTCAATCAGCCCCAGCATTTT	CASSLDGELNQPQHF
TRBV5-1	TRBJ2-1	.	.	TGCGCCAGCACCTTTGGTAGGGCATACAATGAGCAGTTCTTC	CASTFGRAYNEQFF
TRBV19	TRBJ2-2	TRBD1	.	TGTGCCAGTATGGGGACAGTGAACACCGGGGAGCTGTTTTTT	CASMGTVNTGELFF
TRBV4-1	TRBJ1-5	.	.	TGCGCCAGCAGCCAAGATAAGGCAACCACTTATAGCAATCAGCCCCAGCATTTT	CASSQDKATTYSNQPQHF
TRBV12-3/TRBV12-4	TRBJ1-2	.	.	TGTGCCAGCAGCCGAGGGGGAGGAGGCTACACCTTC	CASSRGGGGYTF
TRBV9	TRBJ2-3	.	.	TGTGCCAGCAGCGTAGGCACTACAGATACGCAGTATTTT	CASSVGTTDTQYF